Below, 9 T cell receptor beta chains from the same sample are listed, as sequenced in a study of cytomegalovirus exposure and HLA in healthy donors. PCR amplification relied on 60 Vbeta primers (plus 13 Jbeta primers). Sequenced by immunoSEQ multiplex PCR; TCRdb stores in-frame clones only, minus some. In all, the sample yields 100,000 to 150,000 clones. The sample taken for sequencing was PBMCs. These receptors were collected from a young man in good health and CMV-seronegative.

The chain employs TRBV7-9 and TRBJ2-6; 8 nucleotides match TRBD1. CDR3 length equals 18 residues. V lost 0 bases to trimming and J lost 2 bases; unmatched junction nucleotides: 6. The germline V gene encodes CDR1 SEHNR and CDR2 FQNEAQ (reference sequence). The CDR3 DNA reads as TGTGCCAGCAGCTTAGCCAGACAGGGGAGCACTGGGGCCAACGTCCTGACTTTC. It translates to CASSLARQGSTGANVLTF.

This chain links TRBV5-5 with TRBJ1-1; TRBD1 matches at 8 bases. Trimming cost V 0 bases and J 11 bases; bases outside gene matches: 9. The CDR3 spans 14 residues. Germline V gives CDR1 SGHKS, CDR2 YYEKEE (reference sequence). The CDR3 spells CASSLGTGTTAAFF. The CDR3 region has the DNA TGTGCCAGCAGCTTGGGGACAGGGACTACTGCTGCTTTCTTT.

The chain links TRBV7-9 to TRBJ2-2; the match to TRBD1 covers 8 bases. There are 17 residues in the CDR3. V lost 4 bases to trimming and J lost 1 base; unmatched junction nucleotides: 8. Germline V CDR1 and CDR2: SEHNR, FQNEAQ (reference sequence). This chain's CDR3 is CASSYRTGTGNTGELFF. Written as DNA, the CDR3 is TGTGCCAGCAGCTATCGGACCGGGACAGGGAACACCGGGGAGCTGTTTTTT.

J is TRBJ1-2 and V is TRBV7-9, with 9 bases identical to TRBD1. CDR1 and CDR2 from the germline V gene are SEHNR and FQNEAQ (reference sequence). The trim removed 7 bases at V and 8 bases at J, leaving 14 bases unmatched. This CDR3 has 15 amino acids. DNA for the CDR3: TGTGCCAGCACCCTCGGTTTCGGGACAGGGAGCGGCTACACCTTC. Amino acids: CASTLGFGTGSGYTF. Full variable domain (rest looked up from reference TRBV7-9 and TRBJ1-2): DTGVSQNPRHKITKRGQNVTFRCDPISEHNRLYWYRQTLGQGPEFLTYFQNEAQLEKSRLLSDRFSAERPKGSFSTLEIQRTEQGDSAMYLCASTLGFGTGSGYTFGSGTRLTVV.

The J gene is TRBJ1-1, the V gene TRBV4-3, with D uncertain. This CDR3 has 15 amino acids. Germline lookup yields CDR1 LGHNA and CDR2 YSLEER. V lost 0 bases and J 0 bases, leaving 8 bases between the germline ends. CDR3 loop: CASSQDWQMNTEAFF. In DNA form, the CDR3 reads TGCGCCAGCAGCCAAGATTGGCAAATGAACACTGAAGCTTTCTTT.

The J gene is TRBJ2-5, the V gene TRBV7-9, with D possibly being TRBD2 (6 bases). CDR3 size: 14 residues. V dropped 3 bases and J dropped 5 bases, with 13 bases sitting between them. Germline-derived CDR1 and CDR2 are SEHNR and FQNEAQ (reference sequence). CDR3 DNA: TGTGCCAGCAGCTTCGGCGGGGCGCGGGAGACCCAGTACTTC. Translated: CASSFGGARETQYF. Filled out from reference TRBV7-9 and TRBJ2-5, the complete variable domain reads DTGVSQNPRHKITKRGQNVTFRCDPISEHNRLYWYRQTLGQGPEFLTYFQNEAQLEKSRLLSDRFSAERPKGSFSTLEIQRTEQGDSAMYLCASSFGGARETQYFGPGTRLLVL.

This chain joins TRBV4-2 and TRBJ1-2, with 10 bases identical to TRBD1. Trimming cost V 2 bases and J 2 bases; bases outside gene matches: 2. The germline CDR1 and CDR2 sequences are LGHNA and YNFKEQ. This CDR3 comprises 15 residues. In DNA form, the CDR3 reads TGTGCCAGCAGCCAAAGGGACAGGGGAAACTATGGCTACACCTTC. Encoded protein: CASSQRDRGNYGYTF.

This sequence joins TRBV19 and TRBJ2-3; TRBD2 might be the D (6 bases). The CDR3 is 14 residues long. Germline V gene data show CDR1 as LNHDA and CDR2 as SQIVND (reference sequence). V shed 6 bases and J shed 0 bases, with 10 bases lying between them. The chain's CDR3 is CASSHRGSTDTQYF. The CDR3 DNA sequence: TGTGCCAGTAGCCATCGGGGGAGCACAGATACGCAGTATTTT.

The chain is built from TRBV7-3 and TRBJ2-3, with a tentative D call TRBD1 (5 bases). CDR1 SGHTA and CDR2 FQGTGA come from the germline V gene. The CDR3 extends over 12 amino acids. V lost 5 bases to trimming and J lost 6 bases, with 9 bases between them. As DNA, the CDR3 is TGTGCCAGCAGCCATCCAGGGGATACGCAGTATTTT. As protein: CASSHPGDTQYF.